These 8 T cell receptor beta chains originate from one sample sequenced in a study of T cells after yellow fever vaccination. Via MiXCR, TCRdb re-called the 5' RACE reads, giving one row per CDR3 protein. Of about 340,000 distinct CDR3 sequences in the sample, about an eighth were seen once. The source was CD4+ T cells sorted from PBMCs, collected 15 days after the yellow fever booster vaccination. The receptors shown here come from a man younger than 30 who received the YFV17D yellow fever vaccine.

This clonotype was detected a few times. The gene calls are TRBV7-3 and TRBJ2-1, with 9 bases matching TRBD1. This CDR3 has 15 amino acids. Germline CDR1 and CDR2: SGHTA and FQGTGA. Trimming at V came to 4 bases and at J to 3 bases, leaving 4 bases not matched to a gene. CDR3 DNA sequence: TGTGCCAGCAGCTCTACAGGGGGCGTCTACAATGAGCAGTTCTTC. Residues: CASSSTGGVYNEQFF.

The chain uses TRBV5-1 and TRBJ2-5; 7 nucleotides match TRBD2. V shed 4 bases and J 5 bases; nucleotides not matched to a gene: 11. The CDR3 runs 15 residues. The germline V gene has CDR1 SGHRS and CDR2 YFSETQ. The CDR3 DNA follows: TGCGCCAGCAGCCACGACCCCGGGAGGAGGGAGACCCAGTACTTC. It yields the protein CASSHDPGRRETQYF.

This clonotype has more than one count but fewer than ten. V and J are TRBV5-1 and TRBJ1-3, with D uncertain. Deletions cut 1 base from V and 1 base from J, with 6 bases between. The germline V gene has CDR1 SGHRS and CDR2 YFSETQ. This CDR3 is built from 14 residues. The CDR3 DNA follows: TGCGCCAGCAGCTTGAGTGGGTCTGGAAACACCATATATTTT. This gives the protein CASSLSGSGNTIYF.

V usage is TRBV19 and J usage is TRBJ2-2; no reliable D call. The CDR3 has 13 residues. CDR1 and CDR2 from the germline V gene are LNHDA and SQIVND (reference sequence). V dropped 3 bases and J dropped 3 bases, with 5 bases sitting between them. In DNA, the CDR3 is TGTGCCAGTAGTATGGTGGACACCGGGGAGCTGTTTTTT. It specifies CASSMVDTGELFF.

The V and J genes are TRBV30 and TRBJ1-2, with unresolved D. The V gene lost 0 bases and the J gene lost 4 bases, with 6 bases spanning the gap. The CDR3 contains 12 residues. Germline V lookup: CDR1 GTSNPN, CDR2 SVGIG (reference sequence). The DNA of the CDR3 is TGTGCCTGGAGTGTCGGGCCCTATGGCTACACCTTC. It codes for CAWSVGPYGYTF.

This clonotype has ten or more counts. The chain couples TRBV9 to TRBJ2-1; TRBD2 aligns across 7 bases. Germline V CDR1 and CDR2: SGDLS, YYNGEE. The CDR3 length is 17 residues. With V trimmed by 3 bases and J by 3 bases, 12 bases remained unmatched. The CDR3 DNA follows: TGTGCCAGCAGCGCCGGACTTAGCGGGCGGTACTACAATGAGCAGTTCTTC. Its translation is CASSAGLSGRYYNEQFF. The whole variable domain, filled in from reference TRBV9 and TRBJ2-1, reads DSGVTQTPKHLITATGQRVTLRCSPRSGDLSVYWYQQSLDQGLQFLIQYYNGEERAKGNILERFSAQQFPDLHSELNLSSLELGDSALYFCASSAGLSGRYYNEQFFGPGTRLTVL.

There are a few counts of this clonotype. The chain has TRBV12-3 or TRBV12-4 and TRBJ2-5; D uncertain. V was trimmed by 0 bases and J by 1 base, leaving 6 bases between them. This CDR3 is built from 14 residues. The DNA for the CDR3 is TGTGCCAGCAGTTTAGCGCAGGCCCAAGAGACCCAGTACTTC. Residues: CASSLAQAQETQYF.

The chain uses TRBV5-8 and TRBJ1-5; tentatively, D is TRBD1 (5 bases). The CDR3 covers 9 residues. Trimming cost V 7 bases and J 9 bases, with 5 bases left between them. The V gene's germline CDR1 is SGHTS and CDR2 YDEGEE. CDR3 DNA sequence: TGTGCCAGCGGGGGGCCCCAGCATTTT. Residues: CASGGPQHF.